Following are 5 T cell receptor beta chains from one sample sequenced in a study of T cell responses to AZD1222 COVID-19 vaccine (dated by TCRdb to the early 2020s). The method was the immunoSEQ multiplex PCR assay. Not all clones reach the TCRdb copy of this immuneACCESS table, which keeps in-frame sequences only. Checked studies attribute under half of the gap to unresolved V genes and leave the rest unexplained. The sample has tens of thousands of clones on record, 65% to 80% of them singletons. The ten largest account for approximately 25% of the sample. The time point label on this specimen signifies: about 28 days (+/-7) after the second vaccine dose. The sample's treatment or condition label is to be understood as: meningococcal conjugate vaccine given as trial control. The sequencing used peripheral blood, collected 28 days after the second dose of the MenACWY control vaccine. All receptors derive from an adult who received the MenACWY meningococcal vaccine as a control.

This chain uses TRBV6-2 or TRBV6-3 with TRBJ2-1, with TRBD2 matching over 11 bases. Per germline, CDR1 MNHEY and CDR2 SVGEGT. V lost 6 bases and J lost 7; bases outside the gene matches: 8. The CDR3 consists of 15 residues. The CDR3, as DNA: TGTGCCAGCAGCCTGACTAGCGGGGAACCTAATGAGCAGTTCTTC. Protein: CASSLTSGEPNEQFF.

The chain is built from TRBV2 and TRBJ2-6; unclear D gene. The CDR3 has 13 amino acids. Trimming took 6 bases from V and 2 from J, leaving 5 bases between them. Germline CDR1 SNHLY, CDR2 FYNNEI. CDR3: CASSDAGANVLTF. The CDR3 nucleotides read TGTGCCAGCAGCGACGCTGGGGCCAACGTCCTGACTTTC.

The chain links TRBV5-1 to TRBJ2-1, with D perhaps TRBD2 (5 bases). CDR3 length: 15 amino acids. V lost 4 bases, J lost 2 bases, and 13 bases lay in between. From germline, CDR1 is SGHRS and CDR2 YFSETQ. The chain's CDR3 is CASSGGTQTYNEQFF. The CDR3 coding sequence is TGCGCCAGCAGCGGAGGAACTCAGACCTACAATGAGCAGTTCTTC.

The chain combines TRBV5-1 with TRBJ2-1, with 9 bases aligning to TRBD2. The CDR3 totals 12 residues. V trimming: 5 bases; J trimming: 9 bases; junction bases outside the gene matches: 3. Germline CDR1 SGHRS, CDR2 YFSETQ. Here the CDR3 DNA reads TGCGCCAGCAGGGAAGCGGGGGGTGAGCAGTTCTTC. Its translation is CASREAGGEQFF.

The chain carries TRBV19 and TRBJ2-2; 10 bases match TRBD2. Per germline, CDR1 LNHDA and CDR2 SQIVND (reference sequence). V was pared by 1 base and J by 2 bases, with 1 base of the junction left unmatched. The CDR3 consists of 16 residues. This CDR3 is CASSIGTSGNTGELFF. The DNA for the CDR3 is TGTGCCAGTAGTATAGGGACTAGCGGTAACACCGGGGAGCTGTTTTTT. The complete variable domain, with remaining parts taken from reference TRBV19 and TRBJ2-2, reads DGGITQSPKYLFRKEGQNVTLSCEQNLNHDAMYWYRQDPGQGLRLIYYSQIVNDFQKGDIAEGYSVSREKKESFPLTVTSAQKNPTAFYLCASSIGTSGNTGELFFGEGSRLTVL.